A selection of T cell receptor beta chains follows, all from one sample in a study of T cells expressing NK-cell markers. TCRdb reprocessed the 5' RACE reads and keeps a single row for each CDR3 protein, giving no DNA. The sample data list 200,000 to 300,000 distinct CDR3 sequences. Material: blood T cells: a sorted CD56 or NKG2C T cell subset, CD4+ or CD8+ T cells, or bulk PBMC T cells (not recorded which). Receptors originate from a woman between 18 and 70 years old in good health. Each CDR3 is given with its conserved first and last residue. Each record gives: V gene, J gene, CDR3 protein.

v_call: TRBV10-3; j_call: TRBJ2-2; cdr3_aa: CATEVGTVNTGELFF
v_call: TRBV29-1; j_call: TRBJ1-3; cdr3_aa: CSVEERANTIYF
v_call: TRBV18; j_call: TRBJ1-2; cdr3_aa: CASSPDGTVLYGYTF
v_call: TRBV10-3; j_call: TRBJ1-5; cdr3_aa: CAISELGDNQPQHF
v_call: TRBV9; j_call: TRBJ2-7; cdr3_aa: CASSVASGRNEQYF
v_call: TRBV27; j_call: TRBJ2-3; cdr3_aa: CASSFLGVRGTDTQYF
v_call: TRBV12-5; j_call: TRBJ1-2; cdr3_aa: CASGLVPGSYGYTF
v_call: TRBV20-1; j_call: TRBJ2-5; cdr3_aa: CSAKVFAGGQETQYF
v_call: TRBV20-1; j_call: TRBJ2-5; cdr3_aa: CSARDPRGFRETQYF
v_call: TRBV27; j_call: TRBJ1-5; cdr3_aa: CASSPLRTQRDQPQHF
v_call: TRBV5-1; j_call: TRBJ2-1; cdr3_aa: CASSFGTGAMDEQFF
v_call: TRBV29-1; j_call: TRBJ2-1; cdr3_aa: CSTPSVAGGSYNEQFF
v_call: TRBV4-2; j_call: TRBJ1-6; cdr3_aa: CASSQDGGQLNSPLHF
v_call: TRBV24-1; j_call: TRBJ2-1; cdr3_aa: CATSDSTGSSYNEQFF
v_call: TRBV6-5; j_call: TRBJ1-1; cdr3_aa: CASSYSNGQILRVAFF
v_call: TRBV7-2; j_call: TRBJ2-5; cdr3_aa: CASSRGITETQYF
v_call: TRBV12-3/TRBV12-4; j_call: TRBJ2-7; cdr3_aa: CASRSSGSGYEQYF
v_call: TRBV10-3; j_call: TRBJ2-3; cdr3_aa: CAISRGGTDTQYF
v_call: TRBV7-2; j_call: TRBJ2-1; cdr3_aa: CASSPSFNEQFF
v_call: TRBV7-3; j_call: TRBJ2-2; cdr3_aa: CASSFRDRNTGELFF
v_call: TRBV20-1; j_call: TRBJ2-6; cdr3_aa: CGTTVLSGANVLTF
v_call: TRBV7-2; j_call: TRBJ1-1; cdr3_aa: CASTRGSNTEAFF
v_call: TRBV7-2; j_call: TRBJ2-3; cdr3_aa: CASSSQRGGTDTQYF
v_call: TRBV20-1; j_call: TRBJ1-2; cdr3_aa: CSATMTGGSYGYTF
v_call: TRBV5-6; j_call: TRBJ2-6; cdr3_aa: CASSPAGVSGANVLTF
v_call: TRBV20-1; j_call: TRBJ2-1; cdr3_aa: CSARFKTGQADEQFF
v_call: TRBV20-1; j_call: TRBJ2-3; cdr3_aa: CSATRLALGVGDTQYF
v_call: TRBV5-1; j_call: TRBJ2-5; cdr3_aa: CASSRQGGEETQYF
v_call: TRBV5-4; j_call: TRBJ2-1; cdr3_aa: CASRSGTSAYNEQFF
v_call: TRBV20-1; j_call: TRBJ2-7; cdr3_aa: CSAIAPEAGTYEQYF
v_call: TRBV12-3/TRBV12-4; j_call: TRBJ2-2; cdr3_aa: CASSPQGVMAGELFF
v_call: TRBV20-1; j_call: TRBJ2-1; cdr3_aa: CSARTTGAPRGGQFF
v_call: TRBV4-1; j_call: TRBJ1-2; cdr3_aa: CASSQGSQGEADNYGYTF
v_call: TRBV4-3; j_call: TRBJ1-1; cdr3_aa: CASSQESRGDTEAFF
v_call: TRBV6-2/TRBV6-3; j_call: TRBJ2-2; cdr3_aa: CASSYMWPGELFF
v_call: TRBV12-3/TRBV12-4; j_call: TRBJ1-5; cdr3_aa: CASSFRSGVNQPQHF
v_call: TRBV5-1; j_call: TRBJ2-3; cdr3_aa: CASQLAGSTDTQYF